The 29 T cell receptor beta chains in this list originate from one sample, sequenced in a study of CD8 T cell repertoires and HIV-1 epitope variants. For these receptors, no antigen is known. Only in-frame clones appear in the TCRdb table, and some are missing; sequencing was by immunoSEQ multiplex PCR. The sample has around 4,000 clones, 50% to 70% seen once. The sample taken for sequencing was cultured CD8+ T cells derived from PBMCs. The receptors derive from a male donor with HIV.

CDR3 sequence: CASSSGFATEAFF. The CDR3 DNA reads TGCGCCAGCAGCTCAGGGTTTGCCACTGAAGCTTTCTTT. The chain couples TRBV5-1 to TRBJ1-1; the D gene is possibly TRBD1 (5 bases). Trimming took 3 bases from V and 4 from J, leaving 10 bases between them. The germline gives CDR1 SGHRS, CDR2 YFSETQ. The CDR3 has 13 amino acids. Full variable domain (outside the CDR3, taken from reference TRBV5-1 and TRBJ1-1): KAGVTQTPRYLIKTRGQQVTLSCSPISGHRSVSWYQQTPGQGLQFLFEYFSETQRNKGNFPGRFSGRQFSNSRSEMNVSTLELGDSALYLCASSSGFATEAFFGQGTRLTVV.

This chain connects TRBV7-9 to TRBJ2-5; D may match TRBD1 or TRBD2 (5 bases each). This CDR3 has 15 residues. The V end lost 4 bases, the J end lost 2 bases, and 14 bases lay between the germline ends. CDR1 is SEHNR and CDR2 is FQNEAQ in the germline V gene (reference sequence). CDR3 bases: TGTGCCAGCAGCTCCCCTGGGACGTTGCAAGAGACCCAGTACTTC. This encodes CASSSPGTLQETQYF.

In its sample, this clone was seen once. The chain links TRBV6-9 to TRBJ2-7, with unresolved D. Per the germline V gene, CDR1 is MNHGY and CDR2 is SVAAGI. V lost 5 bases, J lost 0 bases, and 5 bases lay in between. This CDR3 is 12 amino acids long. The CDR3 DNA follows: TGTGCCAGCAGTCCCAGCTCCTACGAGCAGTACTTC. Amino acids: CASSPSSYEQYF.

The chain uses TRBV5-1 and TRBJ1-1; the D gene is possibly TRBD1 (5 bases). The CDR3 runs 14 residues. Per the germline V gene, CDR1 is SGHRS and CDR2 is YFSETQ. V was pared by 0 bases and J by 5 bases, with 11 bases between. CDR3 protein: CASSLATGGTEAFF. In DNA form, the CDR3 reads TGCGCCAGCAGCTTGGCCACAGGCGGAACTGAAGCTTTCTTT.

The V and J genes are TRBV6-5 and TRBJ2-1, with TRBD2 matching over 9 bases. Germline V gives CDR1 MNHEY, CDR2 SVGAGI. CDR3 length: 15 amino acids. Trimming removed 6 bases from V and 3 bases from J; junction bases left unmatched: 6. The CDR3: CASSLLAGSYNEQFF. CDR3 nucleotide sequence: TGTGCCAGCAGCCTCCTAGCGGGAAGCTACAATGAGCAGTTCTTC.

This clone was counted only a few times. The chain recombines TRBV2 with TRBJ2-1; 9 positions match TRBD2. From germline, CDR1 is SNHLY and CDR2 FYNNEI. The CDR3 contains 14 residues. With 7 bases clipped from V and 7 bases from J, the junction kept 8 bases outside the gene matches. CDR3 loop: CASILAGPYNEQFF. The CDR3 DNA reads as TGTGCCAGCATTCTAGCGGGACCGTATAATGAGCAGTTCTTC.

The chain links TRBV7-8 to TRBJ2-7; 7 bases agree with TRBD1. The CDR3 spans 15 residues. Germline V gives CDR1 SGHVS, CDR2 FQNEAQ. The junction had 12 bases not matched to a gene; V was cut back by 4 bases and J by 6 bases. CDR3 DNA sequence: TGTGCCAGCAGCTCGTTAACAGGGGAGATTGGCGAGCAGTACTTC. Translating it yields CASSSLTGEIGEQYF. Variable domain in full (rest from reference TRBV7-8 and TRBJ2-7): GAGVSQSPRYKVAKRGQDVALRCDPISGHVSLFWYQQALGQGPEFLTYFQNEAQLDKSGLPSDRFFAERPEGSVSTLKIQRTQQEDSAVYLCASSSLTGEIGEQYFGPGTRLTVT.

This chain links TRBV6-5 with TRBJ2-5, with 8 bases identical to TRBD1. V lost 5 bases and J lost 4; bases outside the gene matches: 6. Germline V gene sequence: CDR1 MNHEY, CDR2 SVGAGI. The CDR3 totals 14 residues. The CDR3 region has the DNA TGTGCCAGCAGTAATACAGGGGGGCGAGAGACCCAGTACTTC. This codes for CASSNTGGRETQYF.

V usage is TRBV5-6 and J usage is TRBJ2-7; D remains unclear. CDR1 is SGHDT, CDR2 YYEEEE, per germline. This CDR3 spans 12 amino acids. V was trimmed by 2 bases and J by 6 bases, leaving 9 bases between them. DNA of the CDR3: TGTGCCAGCAGCTTAAGTACCGTCGAGCAGTACTTC. It encodes CASSLSTVEQYF.

The CDR3 sequence is CASSLDRGYGYTF. The CDR3, as DNA: TGTGCCAGCTCACTGGACAGGGGGTATGGCTACACCTTC. This chain uses TRBV18 with TRBJ1-2, with TRBD1 matching 10 bases. CDR3 length equals 13 residues. Losses at the gene ends were 4 bases for V and 5 bases for J; bases not matched to a gene: 1. Germline CDR1 KGHSH, CDR2 LQKENI.

The chain uses TRBV25-1 and TRBJ2-2, with D possibly matching TRBD2 (6 bases). This CDR3 contains 16 residues. The V gene lost 2 bases and the J gene lost 1 base, with 11 bases spanning the gap. Germline CDR1 and CDR2: MGHDK and SYGVNS. The CDR3 bases are TGTGCCAGCAGTGAAGTGGGACTGCAGAACACCGGGGAGCTGTTTTTT. This gives the protein CASSEVGLQNTGELFF. The full variable domain, its missing parts supplied by reference TRBV25-1 and TRBJ2-2, is EADIYQTPRYLVIGTGKKITLECSQTMGHDKMYWYQQDPGMELHLIHYSYGVNSTEKGDLSSESTVSRIRTEHFPLTLESARPSHTSQYLCASSEVGLQNTGELFFGEGSRLTVL.

This clone was recorded a few times. This chain joins TRBV4-1 and TRBJ2-1, with D hard to call. This CDR3 contains 14 residues. Germline assignment: CDR1 MGHRA and CDR2 YSYEKL. The germline V and J ends were trimmed by 4 bases and 4 bases, with 11 bases remaining between them. DNA for the CDR3: TGCGCCAGCAGCCGTATAGGCGATTACAATGAGCAGTTCTTC. Encoded protein: CASSRIGDYNEQFF.

V and J are TRBV5-5 and TRBJ2-3; possibly TRBD1 or TRBD2 for D (5 bases each). Germline CDR1 and CDR2: SGHKS and YYEKEE (reference sequence). The CDR3 runs to 14 residues. The ends were cut back, 2 bases at V and 2 bases at J, with 9 bases in the middle. The CDR3 nucleotides read TGTGCCAGCAGCTTATGGGGACCCACAGATACGCAGTATTTT. Translated, it gives CASSLWGPTDTQYF. The full variable domain, with the rest looked up from reference TRBV5-5 and TRBJ2-3, is DAGVTQSPTHLIKTRGQQVTLRCSPISGHKSVSWYQQVLGQGPQFIFQYYEKEERGRGNFPDRFSARQFPNYSSELNVNALLLGDSALYLCASSLWGPTDTQYFGPGTRLTVL.

V and J are TRBV6-5 and TRBJ1-4; weak D call: TRBD1 (5 bases). The length of the CDR3 is 13 residues. Trimming left V 2 bases short and J 10 bases short, with 11 bases between. Germline loops: CDR1 MNHEY, CDR2 SVGAGI. The CDR3 sequence: CASSYKWGLKLFF. The DNA of the CDR3 is TGTGCCAGCAGTTACAAATGGGGACTAAAACTGTTTTTT.

This chain connects TRBV27 to TRBJ2-6, with D hard to call. Germline CDR1 is MNHEY and CDR2 is SMNVEV (reference sequence). CDR3 length equals 19 residues. The ends were cut back, 4 bases at V and 1 base at J, with 20 bases in the middle. The DNA for the CDR3 is TGTGCCAGCAGTTCGATGACGGAGCAAGTTCTTTCTGGGGCCAACGTCCTGACTTTC. Its protein product is CASSSMTEQVLSGANVLTF.

This clone rates as medium-sized (0.01 to 0.1%). The chain has TRBV9 and TRBJ2-3; 7 bases align to TRBD1. Looked up from germline, CDR1 is SGDLS and CDR2 is YYNGEE. The CDR3 is 17 amino acids. V gave up 3 bases and J gave up 2 bases; unmatched junction bases: 12. CDR3 protein: CASSAIQGPPFTDTQYF. Here the CDR3 DNA reads TGTGCCAGCAGCGCCATACAGGGGCCTCCCTTCACAGATACGCAGTATTTT.

The V call is TRBV28, the J call TRBJ1-5, with D maybe TRBD1 (5 bases). Trimming pared 3 bases from V and 4 bases from J, leaving 13 bases between. The germline CDR1 and CDR2 sequences are MDHEN and SYDVKM. CDR3 length: 15 residues. The CDR3 region is CASSFAGPPNQPQHF. The CDR3 nucleotides read TGTGCCAGCAGTTTTGCAGGGCCCCCAAATCAGCCCCAGCATTTT. Full variable domain (outside the CDR3, taken from reference TRBV28 and TRBJ1-5): DVKVTQSSRYLVKRTGEKVFLECVQDMDHENMFWYRQDPGLGLRLIYFSYDVKMKEKGDIPEGYSVSREKKERFSLILESASTNQTSMYLCASSFAGPPNQPQHFGDGTRLSIL.

V usage is TRBV11-3 and J usage is TRBJ2-7; TRBD1 agrees at 10 bases. Looked up from germline, CDR1 is SGHNT and CDR2 is YENEEA. V was pared by 5 bases and J by 3 bases, with 7 bases of the junction left unmatched. CDR3 length equals 15 residues. In DNA form, the CDR3 reads TGTGCCAGCAGCGTAACCGGGACAGGGGACTACGAGCAGTACTTC. Amino acid sequence: CASSVTGTGDYEQYF.

J is TRBJ2-1 and V is TRBV7-8; no definite D call. Germline V gene lookup returns CDR1 SGHVS and CDR2 FQNEAQ. V lost 4 bases to trimming and J lost 4 bases, with 23 bases between them. CDR3 size: 18 residues. The CDR3 nucleotides read TGTGCCAGCAGCTCCTCAAGAGCTTTGGCACGCGTTTACAATGAGCAGTTCTTC. Amino acid sequence: CASSSSRALARVYNEQFF.

The chain has TRBV5-4 and TRBJ1-4, with 9 bases matching TRBD1. CDR1 is SGHNT, CDR2 YYREEE, per germline (reference sequence). This CDR3 spans 16 amino acids. With V trimmed by 5 bases and J by 5 bases, 10 bases remained unmatched. The DNA for the CDR3 is TGTGCCAGCAGTGAGAGACCCGGGACAGGGAATGAAAAACTGTTTTTT. It specifies CASSERPGTGNEKLFF. Full variable domain (remainder filled in from reference TRBV5-4 and TRBJ1-4): ETGVTQSPTHLIKTRGQQVTLRCSSQSGHNTVSWYQQALGQGPQFIFQYYREEENGRGNFPPRFSGLQFPNYSSELNVNALELDDSALYLCASSERPGTGNEKLFFGSGTQLSVL.

The rearrangement links TRBV7-8 to TRBJ1-5; D is unclear. Germline loops: CDR1 SGHVS, CDR2 FQNEAQ. CDR3 size: 13 residues. Between the trimmed V and J ends, which lost 5 bases and 5 bases, there was a span of 10 bases. In DNA form, the CDR3 reads TGTGCCAGCAGCCAAAGGTGGGATCAGCCCCAGCATTTT. It codes for CASSQRWDQPQHF.

V gene TRBV10-3 combines with J gene TRBJ2-7, with 11 bases aligning to TRBD1. CDR3 length: 13 residues. Germline V gives CDR1 ENHRY, CDR2 SYGVKD. The V and J ends lost 11 bases and 4 bases, in that order; junction bases with no gene match: 7. The CDR3 sequence is CASRDRGGYEQYF. Written as DNA, the CDR3 is TGTGCCTCCCGGGACAGGGGGGGTTACGAGCAGTACTTC.

The chain carries TRBV20-1 and TRBJ2-7, with no clear D. Germline lookup yields CDR1 DFQATT and CDR2 SNEGSKA (reference sequence). Trimming left V 3 bases short and J 3 bases short, with 6 bases between. CDR3 length: 11 residues. CDR3 sequence (DNA): TGCAGTGCTAGGACACACTACGAGCAGTACTTC. This codes for CSARTHYEQYF.

Comments on this clone: A junction boundary mismatches the germline segment, possibly from a read error. Here the CDR3 DNA reads TGTGCCAGCAGTTTAGGATACGGACAGCACCAAGAGACCCAGTACTTC. It translates to CASSLGYGQHQETQYF. The chain uses TRBV7-9 and TRBJ2-5, with a weak D call TRBD1 (6 bases). The CDR3 is made up of 16 amino acids. Per the germline V gene, CDR1 is SEHNR and CDR2 is FQNEAQ (reference sequence).

About this clone: In the same sample, other DNA sequences code for this CDR3. As DNA, the CDR3 is TGTGCCAGCAGCTCAAGGACGGGGCTCACCTACGAGCAGTACTTC. Translated, it gives CASSSRTGLTYEQYF. The chain combines TRBV7-2 with TRBJ2-7; D is tentatively TRBD1 or TRBD2 (5 bases each). The V end was cut by 4 bases, the J end by 2 bases, with 15 bases between. CDR1 and CDR2 (germline): SGHTA, FQGNSA. CDR3 length: 15 amino acids.

By proportion, this clone is large. V gene TRBV5-1 combines with J gene TRBJ1-2, with D hard to call. The CDR3 is 14 residues long. V gave up 3 bases and J gave up 0 bases, with 9 bases separating them. Germline CDR1 and CDR2: SGHRS and YFSETQ. The CDR3 nucleotides read TGCGCCAGCAGCTCGCAGGAGACTAACTATGGCTACACCTTC. Protein product: CASSSQETNYGYTF.

In this sample, this clone is medium-sized. The chain joins TRBV9 to TRBJ2-7; a possible D gene is TRBD1 (7 bases). The V gene's germline CDR1 is SGDLS and CDR2 YYNGEE. V lost 2 bases and J lost 5, with 14 bases in between. There are 14 residues in the CDR3. CDR3 sequence reads: CASSVSGGMDEQYF. CDR3 DNA sequence: TGTGCCAGCAGCGTGTCAGGGGGGATGGACGAGCAGTACTTC.

There are a few counts of this clone. This chain links TRBV9 with TRBJ2-3, with a possible D match to TRBD1 (6 bases). CDR1 is SGDLS, CDR2 YYNGEE, per germline. The CDR3 is 12 amino acids. V was clipped by 6 bases and J by 14 bases, with 19 bases between them. The CDR3 region is CASTLINPGAYF. In nucleotides, the CDR3 is TGTGCCAGCACCCTAATTAACCCAGGGGCGTATTTT.

The CDR3 nucleotides read TGCAGCGTTGACCGAGGGGACAGGGTCCACGAGCAGTACTTC. This gives the protein CSVDRGDRVHEQYF. This sequence joins TRBV29-1 and TRBJ2-7; 9 bases are a match to TRBD1. Germline CDR1 and CDR2: SQVTM and ANQGSEA. The CDR3 has 14 residues. V was clipped by 3 bases and J by 5 bases; unmatched bases: 8.